This T cell receptor beta chain came from a study of blood T cell repertoires in COVID-19. At the level of the study: The analysed material was cDNA or gDNA that came from T cells, B-cell-depleted T cells, or PBMCs.

CDR3 length equals 15 residues. Germline V CDR1 and CDR2: SNHLY, FYNNEI. V was clipped by 0 bases and J by 1 base, with 7 bases between them. The method was immunoSEQ multiplex PCR; TCRdb's version includes in-frame clones alone and lacks a portion of them. Of about 220,000 clones listed, approximately 85% are singletons. Sequencing was carried out using peripheral blood. The clonotype comes from a woman in her seventies with acute or convalescent COVID-19. The rearrangement links TRBV2 to TRBJ1-5, with D uncertain. CDR3 in DNA: TGTGCCAGCAGTGAAGCCGCAGGAAGCAATCAGCCCCAGCATTTT. Translated: CASSEAAGSNQPQHF.